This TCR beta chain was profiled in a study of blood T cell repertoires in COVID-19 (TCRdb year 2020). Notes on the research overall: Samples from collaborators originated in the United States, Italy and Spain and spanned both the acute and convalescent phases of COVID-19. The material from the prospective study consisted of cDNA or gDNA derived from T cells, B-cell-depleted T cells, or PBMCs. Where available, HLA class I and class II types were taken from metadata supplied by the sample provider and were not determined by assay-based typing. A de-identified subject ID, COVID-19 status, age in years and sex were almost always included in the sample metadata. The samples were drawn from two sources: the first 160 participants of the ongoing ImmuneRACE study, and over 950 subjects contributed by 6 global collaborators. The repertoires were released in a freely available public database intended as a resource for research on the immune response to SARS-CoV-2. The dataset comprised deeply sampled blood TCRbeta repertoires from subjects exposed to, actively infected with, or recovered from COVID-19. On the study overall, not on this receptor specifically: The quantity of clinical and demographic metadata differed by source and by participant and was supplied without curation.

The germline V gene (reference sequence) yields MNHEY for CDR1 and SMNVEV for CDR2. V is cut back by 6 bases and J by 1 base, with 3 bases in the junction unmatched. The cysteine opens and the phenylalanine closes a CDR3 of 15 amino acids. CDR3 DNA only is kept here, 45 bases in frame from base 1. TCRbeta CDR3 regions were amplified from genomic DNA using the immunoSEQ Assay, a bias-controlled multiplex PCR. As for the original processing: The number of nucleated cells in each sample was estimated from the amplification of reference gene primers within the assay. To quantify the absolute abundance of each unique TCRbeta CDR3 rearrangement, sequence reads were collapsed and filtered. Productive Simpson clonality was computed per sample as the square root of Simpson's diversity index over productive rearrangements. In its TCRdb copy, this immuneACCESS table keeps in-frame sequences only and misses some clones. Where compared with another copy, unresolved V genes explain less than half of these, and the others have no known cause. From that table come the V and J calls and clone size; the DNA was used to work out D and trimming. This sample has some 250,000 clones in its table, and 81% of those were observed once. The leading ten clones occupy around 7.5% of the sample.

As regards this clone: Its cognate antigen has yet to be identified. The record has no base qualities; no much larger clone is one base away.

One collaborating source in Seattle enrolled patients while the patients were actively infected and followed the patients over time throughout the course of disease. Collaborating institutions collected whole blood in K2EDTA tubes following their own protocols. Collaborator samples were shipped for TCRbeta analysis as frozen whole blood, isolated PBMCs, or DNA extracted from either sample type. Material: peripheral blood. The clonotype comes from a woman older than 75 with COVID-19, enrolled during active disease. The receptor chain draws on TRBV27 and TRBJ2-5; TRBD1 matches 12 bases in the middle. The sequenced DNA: TGTGCCAGCAGGGGGACAGGGGGCCCCCAAGAGACCCAGTACTTC. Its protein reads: CASRGTGGPQETQYF.